The 5 T cell receptor beta chains presented below share a single source sample, sequenced in a study of Ad26.COV2.S vaccination and SARS-CoV-2 variants. Treatment of the sample: some 20 received Ad26.COV2.S at low or high dose, single or two shots; roughly five received placebo; per-sample allocation not given. Specimen acquisition occurred on day 63 following the initial vaccine or placebo injection. TCRdb's table, derived via immunoSEQ multiplex PCR, lists solely in-frame clones and lacks some. The table shows 500,000 or so clones, with about 83% occurring only once. The sequences come from peripheral blood, collected in a trial of Ad26.COV2.S vaccine versus placebo. Receptors originate from a person between 18 and 59 years old who received the Ad26.COV2.S COVID-19 vaccine or a placebo.

The genes are TRBV11-2 and TRBJ1-5, with 7 bases fitting TRBD1. Germline values: CDR1 SGHAT, CDR2 FQNNGV. This CDR3 comprises 14 residues. V shed 2 bases and J 9 bases; nucleotides not matched to a gene: 7. The CDR3 bases are TGTGCCAGCAGCTTACCGGGACAGCTGAGGCCCCAGCATTTT. Amino acid sequence: CASSLPGQLRPQHF. The whole variable domain, remainder taken from reference TRBV11-2 and TRBJ1-5, is EAGVAQSPRYKIIEKRQSVAFWCNPISGHATLYWYQQILGQGPKLLIQFQNNGVVDDSQLPKDRFSAERLKGVDSTLKIQPAKLEDSAVYLCASSLPGQLRPQHFGDGTRLSIL.

This clone was detected only once. CDR3 DNA sequence: TGCGCCAGCAGAAAGGTCGGCTACAATGAGCAGTTCTTC. This encodes CASRKVGYNEQFF. V is TRBV5-1 and J is TRBJ2-1; D gene unclear. CDR3 size: 13 residues. The V end was cut by 5 bases, the J end by 3 bases, with 9 bases between. In germline, CDR1 is SGHRS, CDR2 YFSETQ.

V gene TRBV9 combines with J gene TRBJ1-4; D call uncertain. The germline CDR1 and CDR2 sequences are SGDLS and YYNGEE. Trimming took 0 bases from V and 0 from J, leaving 6 bases between them. The CDR3 is 15 residues long. The CDR3 nucleotides are TGTGCCAGCAGCGTAGTTGGATCAACTAATGAAAAACTGTTTTTT. Protein: CASSVVGSTNEKLFF.

This clone was found once. J is TRBJ2-3 and V is TRBV28; D perhaps matches TRBD1 (6 bases). The V gene's germline CDR1 is MDHEN and CDR2 SYDVKM. V was cut by 5 bases and J by 3 bases, with 12 bases left in between. The CDR3 has 14 residues. The CDR3 loop reads CASSNFRGTDTQYF. The CDR3 region has the DNA TGTGCCAGCAGTAATTTTAGGGGGACAGATACGCAGTATTTT.

This clone is a singleton in its sample. The chain carries TRBV18 and TRBJ2-1, with 10 nucleotides matching TRBD1. V lost 1 base and J lost 7; bases outside the gene matches: 4. Germline CDR1 reads KGHSH; CDR2 reads LQKENI. This CDR3 is 15 amino acids long. CDR3 protein: CASSPRDRGDNEQFF. CDR3 nucleotide sequence: TGTGCCAGCTCACCACGGGACAGGGGAGATAATGAGCAGTTCTTC.